In its sample, the clone carrying this TCR beta chain was seen many times. This sample stems from a study of spatial heterogeneity in lung cancer. Overall study context: A unique TCR and UMI combination showed up more than ten times in raw reads, on average.

One entry per CDR3 protein, called by TCRdb with MiXCR from the 5' RACE reads. The data hold approximately 21,000 distinct CDR3 sequences, with 2.5% to 4% observed a single time. The sample's time point: sample taken at primary tumor resection. Whole RNA obtained from tumor, nontumor lung or frozen PBMC underwent sequencing without sorting. Samples came from 70 to 80 TRACERx patients with untreated early-stage lung cancer. Sequencing used PBMCs, obtained at surgery. The origin of this receptor is a female donor with early-stage non-small cell lung cancer.

The CDR3 spells CASSPGQNTEAFF. The CDR3 DNA follows: TGTGCCAGCAGCCCTGGACAGAACACTGAAGCTTTCTTT. The gene calls are TRBV7-9 and TRBJ1-1; a weak D match, TRBD1 (5 bases). V was pared by 5 bases and J by 1 base, with 8 bases between. The CDR3 is 13 residues long. CDR1 and CDR2 from the germline V gene are SEHNR and FQNEAQ (reference sequence).